One sample yielded the 10 T cell receptor beta chains listed below, sequenced in a study of blood T cell repertoires in COVID-19 (dated by TCRdb to between 2020 and 2021). Receptor amplification or capture employed the immunoSEQ multiplex PCR assay. TCRdb obtained this table from immuneACCESS and retained in-frame rearrangements with V and J assigned. These tables miss some clones; where compared with another copy, unresolved V genes account for less than half of the shortfall, and the remainder is unexplained. The sample table contains fewer than 250,000 clones; only one count was recorded for 70% to 90% of them. The ten largest clones add up to 9.1% of the sample. Material for sequencing was PBMCs or T cells enriched from blood (not recorded which). These TCRs come from a woman in her forties or fifties with acute COVID-19.

In DNA form, the CDR3 reads TGTGCCAGCATGGGCCAGTCTAATGAAAAACTGTTTTTT. The encoded protein is CASMGQSNEKLFF. The chain employs TRBV12-3 or TRBV12-4 and TRBJ1-4; D is undetermined. The CDR3 contains 13 residues. Trimming took off 7 bases at V and 3 bases at J, with 9 bases between the two ends.

The V gene is TRBV3-1 (or the pseudogene TRBV3-2), the J gene TRBJ1-1; a possible D gene is TRBD1 (6 bases). CDR3 length: 14 amino acids. CDR1 and CDR2 (germline): LGHDT, YNNKEL (reference sequence). V was pared by 6 bases and J by 1 base, with 12 bases between. The CDR3 coding sequence is TGTGCCAGCAGTTTCGGACAGTCGAACACTGAAGCTTTCTTT. Residues: CASSFGQSNTEAFF.

The chain has TRBV6-4 and TRBJ2-1; TRBD2 agrees at 13 bases. The V segment lost 0 bases and the J segment 1 base; nucleotides outside the gene matches: 9. The CDR3 totals 20 residues. Germline V gene sequence: CDR1 MRHNA, CDR2 SNTAGT. The CDR3: CASSDSTSGGFFLSYNEQFF. The CDR3 nucleotides are TGTGCCAGCAGTGACTCGACTAGCGGGGGGTTCTTCTTATCCTACAATGAGCAGTTCTTC.

The chain carries TRBV30 and TRBJ1-2; 10 bases line up with TRBD1. The germline V gene has CDR1 GTSNPN and CDR2 SVGIG (reference sequence). The V gene end was trimmed by 8 bases and the J gene end by 5 bases; junction bases not matched to a gene: 8. This CDR3 contains 13 residues. CDR3 bases: TGTGCCAAAACGACAGGGGGCGGGTATGGCTACACCTTC. This encodes CAKTTGGGYGYTF.

The chain uses TRBV9 and TRBJ2-7, with D perhaps TRBD2 (6 bases). Trimming removed 0 bases at V and 1 base at J, with 8 bases between. In germline, CDR1 is SGDLS, CDR2 YYNGEE. The CDR3 covers 14 residues. In DNA, the CDR3 is TGTGCCAGCAGCGTAGACGCGGGATCCTACGAGCAGTACTTC. This codes for CASSVDAGSYEQYF.

The chain has TRBV19 and TRBJ1-2; 7 bases agree with TRBD1. V shed 4 bases, J shed 7 bases, and the junction held 12 bases outside the gene matches. In germline, CDR1 is LNHDA, CDR2 SQIVND (reference sequence). This CDR3 spans 15 amino acids. Written as DNA, the CDR3 is TGTGCCAGTAGTAGAGCTGGGACAGCTCATGGTGGCTACACCTTC. It specifies CASSRAGTAHGGYTF. Using reference TRBV19 and TRBJ1-2 for the parts outside the CDR3, the full variable domain is DGGITQSPKYLFRKEGQNVTLSCEQNLNHDAMYWYRQDPGQGLRLIYYSQIVNDFQKGDIAEGYSVSREKKESFPLTVTSAQKNPTAFYLCASSRAGTAHGGYTFGSGTRLTVV.

This chain links TRBV9 with TRBJ1-5, with a possible D match to TRBD1 (5 bases). The CDR3 has 15 residues. V lost 3 bases, J lost 4 bases, and 14 bases lay in between. CDR1 is SGDLS, CDR2 YYNGEE, per germline. CDR3 DNA sequence: TGTGCCAGCAGCGCCCACGGGACTTTAAATCAGCCCCAGCATTTT. This translates into CASSAHGTLNQPQHF. The whole variable domain, remainder taken from reference TRBV9 and TRBJ1-5, is DSGVTQTPKHLITATGQRVTLRCSPRSGDLSVYWYQQSLDQGLQFLIQYYNGEERAKGNILERFSAQQFPDLHSELNLSSLELGDSALYFCASSAHGTLNQPQHFGDGTRLSIL.

This chain links TRBV3-1 (or the pseudogene TRBV3-2) with TRBJ1-1; 8 bases are shared with TRBD1. CDR3 length: 15 amino acids. The germline V gene encodes CDR1 LGHDT and CDR2 YNNKEL (reference sequence). The junction had 7 bases not matched to a gene; V was cut back by 5 bases and J by 2 bases. The CDR3 nucleotides read TGTGCCAGCAGCAAGAAATCAGGGGGCAACACTGAAGCTTTCTTT. It specifies CASSKKSGGNTEAFF.

This clone showed up just a few times. This chain links TRBV29-1 with TRBJ1-1; D gene unclear. Between the trimmed V and J ends, which lost 7 bases and 0 bases, there was a span of 12 bases. Looked up from germline, CDR1 is SQVTM and CDR2 is ANQGSEA. The CDR3 loop spans 13 amino acids. The CDR3 DNA sequence: TGCAGCGGCCGGGTGGCGGTGAACACTGAAGCTTTCTTT. Translation: CSGRVAVNTEAFF.

V usage is TRBV5-1 and J usage is TRBJ1-1; the D gene is possibly TRBD1 (5 bases). This CDR3 contains 15 residues. V lost 4 bases to trimming and J lost 3 bases, with 16 bases between them. Looked up from germline, CDR1 is SGHRS and CDR2 is YFSETQ. The DNA of the CDR3 is TGCGCCAGCAGCCCGAGGGAGGGAGGGGACACTGAAGCTTTCTTT. Translating it yields CASSPREGGDTEAFF.